A single sample is the source of the 28 T cell receptor beta chains below, sequenced in a study of T cell repertoires in ileal Crohn's disease. Profiled with immunoSEQ multiplex PCR; TCRdb holds only in-frame clones, not every one. The sample lists approximately 30,000 clones; about 80% were seen once. The material sequenced was ileal tissue. All receptors come from an adult with Crohn's disease.

The V call is TRBV11-3, the J call TRBJ2-5; 7 bases match TRBD2. After removal of 5 bases from V and 4 bases from J, the junction contained 10 bases not matched to a gene. In germline, CDR1 is SGHNT, CDR2 YENEEA. The CDR3 spans 15 residues. The chain's CDR3 is CASSRWEGTGETQYF. The CDR3 DNA follows: TGTGCCAGCAGCCGATGGGAGGGGACGGGAGAGACCCAGTACTTC.

The J gene is TRBJ1-4, the V gene TRBV5-1; D is unclear. The V end lost 4 bases, the J end lost 4 bases, and 8 bases lay between the germline ends. The CDR3 covers 13 residues. The germline gives CDR1 SGHRS, CDR2 YFSETQ. The CDR3 sequence is CASSPLINEKLFF. The DNA of the CDR3 is TGCGCCAGCAGCCCACTGATTAATGAAAAACTGTTTTTT.

This clone has only one observation. At the DNA level, this CDR3 is encoded by other sequences in the same sample as well. This sequence joins TRBV9 and TRBJ1-4; D gene ambiguous. Germline V gene sequence: CDR1 SGDLS, CDR2 YYNGEE. V lost 0 bases and J 8 bases, leaving 11 bases between the germline ends. The length of the CDR3 is 14 residues. The CDR3, as DNA: TGTGCCAGCAGCGTAGGGGCCAGCAGGGAAAAACTGTTTTTT. Encoded protein: CASSVGASREKLFF.

The chain has TRBV7-2 and TRBJ2-1; 11 bases are shared with TRBD2. The germline CDR1 and CDR2 sequences are SGHTA and FQGNSA. This CDR3 comprises 14 residues. Unmatched junction bases numbered 4, after V lost 7 bases and J lost 5 bases. The CDR3 bases are TGTGCCAGCAAGGGACTAGCGGCGAACAATGAGCAGTTCTTC. Amino acids: CASKGLAANNEQFF.

The V call is TRBV9, the J call TRBJ2-1; weak D call: TRBD1 (5 bases). Per the germline V gene, CDR1 is SGDLS and CDR2 is YYNGEE. Trimming cost V 0 bases and J 13 bases, with 17 bases left between them. CDR3 length: 14 amino acids. The CDR3 DNA reads as TGTGCCAGCAGCGTAGCTGCCCAGGGTCGAGGTCAGTTCTTC. Protein product: CASSVAAQGRGQFF.

The gene calls are TRBV19 and TRBJ1-1; tentatively, D is TRBD1 (6 bases). The CDR3 is 13 amino acids. V shed 5 bases and J shed 5 bases, with 12 bases lying between them. Germline V gene sequence: CDR1 LNHDA, CDR2 SQIVND (reference sequence). CDR3 in amino acids: CASSQQGGTEAFF. The CDR3 nucleotides read TGTGCCAGTAGTCAACAGGGAGGGACTGAAGCTTTCTTT.

The genes are TRBV7-3 and TRBJ2-1; TRBD2 matches at 10 bases. This CDR3 comprises 16 residues. The germline V gene encodes CDR1 SGHTA and CDR2 FQGTGA. With V trimmed by 1 base and J by 6 bases, 6 bases remained unmatched. Here the CDR3 reads CASSLNSGGAGNEQFF. DNA for the CDR3: TGTGCCAGCAGCTTAAACAGCGGGGGGGCGGGCAATGAGCAGTTCTTC.

V usage is TRBV5-1 and J usage is TRBJ1-1; the D gene is possibly TRBD1 (5 bases). CDR3 size: 13 residues. Trimming stripped 4 bases from V and 1 base from J, with 8 bases between. In germline, CDR1 is SGHRS, CDR2 YFSETQ. CDR3: CASSATANTEAFF. In DNA form, the CDR3 reads TGCGCCAGCAGCGCGACAGCGAACACTGAAGCTTTCTTT.

The chain uses TRBV21-1 and TRBJ1-2; the table's D gene call, TRBD1, was not cross checked with the DNA. TRBV21-1 is tagged as a pseudogene. The CDR3 has 13 residues. The CDR3 DNA sequence: TGTGCCAGCAGCAAGGGACAGGACTATGGCTACACCTTC. Translation gives CASSKGQDYGYTF.

This clone was counted between two and nine times. V and J are TRBV6-1 and TRBJ2-1; D is perhaps TRBD2 (6 bases). The germline CDR1 and CDR2 sequences are MNHNS and SASEGT. The CDR3 extends over 15 amino acids. The V gene lost 5 bases and the J gene lost 9 bases, with 20 bases spanning the gap. The CDR3, as DNA: TGTGCCAGCAGTCCCCCCGGGACGCGGAGGGGTGAGCAGTTCTTC. This translates into CASSPPGTRRGEQFF.

CDR3 protein: CASSLVGQGNIQYF. CDR3 in DNA: TGTGCCAGCAGCTTAGTAGGCCAGGGGAACATTCAGTACTTC. The chain is built from TRBV7-9 and TRBJ2-4, with TRBD1 as a possible D gene (6 bases). The germline V gene has CDR1 SEHNR and CDR2 FQNEAQ (reference sequence). The V end lost 1 base, the J end lost 7 bases, and 11 bases lay between the germline ends. The CDR3 has 14 residues.

The chain has TRBV27 and TRBJ2-1; 12 nucleotides align to TRBD2. CDR1 MNHEY and CDR2 SMNVEV come from the germline V gene (reference sequence). Losses at the gene ends were 2 bases for V and 8 bases for J; bases not matched to a gene: 7. The CDR3 covers 16 residues. CDR3 nucleotide sequence: TGTGCCAGCAGTTTACCCGGACTAGCGGGGAGGGATGAGCAGTTCTTC. This translates into CASSLPGLAGRDEQFF.

The rearrangement links TRBV9 to TRBJ2-3; the D gene is possibly TRBD2 (6 bases). Trimming left V 4 bases short and J 2 bases short, with 11 bases between. Germline CDR1 and CDR2: SGDLS and YYNGEE. CDR3 length equals 14 residues. CDR3 sequence: CASSSRGDTDTQYF. The CDR3 DNA follows: TGTGCCAGCAGCTCCCGCGGGGACACAGATACGCAGTATTTT.

The chain links TRBV5-4 to TRBJ2-6; D might be TRBD2 (5 bases). This CDR3 is 14 amino acids long. V lost 5 bases and J 4 bases, leaving 10 bases between the germline ends. CDR1 and CDR2 (germline): SGHNT, YYREEE (reference sequence). The DNA of the CDR3 is TGTGCCAGCAGTTTAACGGGGGGGGCCAACGTCCTGACTTTC. Translated, it gives CASSLTGGANVLTF. Variable domain in full (rest from reference TRBV5-4 and TRBJ2-6): ETGVTQSPTHLIKTRGQQVTLRCSSQSGHNTVSWYQQALGQGPQFIFQYYREEENGRGNFPPRFSGLQFPNYSSELNVNALELDDSALYLCASSLTGGANVLTFGAGSRLTVL.

This chain connects TRBV6-6 to TRBJ1-1; 8 bases match TRBD1. The V gene's germline CDR1 is MNHNY and CDR2 SVGAGI (reference sequence). CDR3 length: 14 amino acids. The J segment lost 11 bases and the V segment lost 11 bases, leaving 19 bases of the junction unmatched. The CDR3 spells CALGGATGVDSAFF. The DNA for the CDR3 is TGTGCCCTCGGCGGGGCGACAGGGGTGGATTCGGCTTTCTTT.

This clone has only a few counts. The J gene is TRBJ2-7, the V gene TRBV7-5; TRBD2 is the table's D call, not checked against the DNA. TRBV7-5 is tagged as a pseudogene. The CDR3 consists of 13 residues. CDR3 amino acids: CVRSPKPRDEQYF. The CDR3 DNA sequence: TGTGTCAGAAGCCCCAAACCAAGAGATGAGCAGTACTTC.

This chain uses TRBV7-9 with TRBJ2-5, with D possibly matching TRBD1 (6 bases). Germline V gives CDR1 SEHNR, CDR2 FQNEAQ (reference sequence). The V gene lost 6 bases and the J gene lost 4 bases, with 18 bases spanning the gap. CDR3 length: 15 amino acids. As DNA, the CDR3 is TGTGCCAGCAGTCCTGGGGACATTCCCGGAGAGACCCAGTACTTC. Residues: CASSPGDIPGETQYF.

The J gene is TRBJ2-2, the V gene TRBV9, with D perhaps matching TRBD1 (6 bases). The CDR3 is 16 residues long. Trimming pared 0 bases from V and 6 bases from J, leaving 15 bases between. The germline V gene has CDR1 SGDLS and CDR2 YYNGEE. The CDR3 is CASSVGTGIVSGELFF. The CDR3 coding sequence is TGTGCCAGCAGCGTAGGAACAGGGATAGTATCCGGGGAGCTGTTTTTT.

V gene TRBV7-2 combines with J gene TRBJ2-7; TRBD2 agrees at 7 bases. CDR1 and CDR2 from the germline V gene are SGHTA and FQGNSA. The CDR3 is 15 amino acids. With 5 bases clipped from V and 3 bases from J, the junction kept 10 bases outside the gene matches. The CDR3 DNA sequence: TGTGCCAGCAGCCCCCGGGGGGTATCGGGCTACGAGCAGTACTTC. It specifies CASSPRGVSGYEQYF. Using reference TRBV7-2 and TRBJ2-7 for the parts outside the CDR3, the full variable domain is GAGVSQSPSNKVTEKGKDVELRCDPISGHTALYWYRQSLGQGLEFLIYFQGNSAPDKSGLPSDRFSAERTGGSVSTLTIQRTQQEDSAVYLCASSPRGVSGYEQYFGPGTRLTVT.

V and J are TRBV18 and TRBJ2-1, with 12 bases identical to TRBD2. The CDR3 consists of 15 residues. With 8 bases clipped from V and 8 bases from J, the junction kept 10 bases outside the gene matches. The germline gives CDR1 KGHSH, CDR2 LQKENI. CDR3 in amino acids: CASLSSSGRADEQFF. The CDR3 DNA reads TGTGCCAGCCTATCCTCTAGCGGGAGGGCAGATGAGCAGTTCTTC.

This rearrangement joins TRBV4-1 to TRBJ2-1; weak D call: TRBD1 (6 bases). Trimming took off 2 bases at V and 4 bases at J, with 15 bases between the two ends. CDR1 and CDR2 from the germline V gene are MGHRA and YSYEKL. CDR3 length: 16 amino acids. The chain's CDR3 is CASSQLLQGTYNEQFF. The CDR3 region has the DNA TGCGCCAGCAGCCAACTCCTACAGGGAACTTACAATGAGCAGTTCTTC.

The chain combines TRBV30 with TRBJ1-1, with TRBD1 as a possible D gene (5 bases). In germline, CDR1 is GTSNPN, CDR2 SVGIG (reference sequence). This CDR3 has 14 amino acids. Trimming removed 0 bases from V and 4 bases from J, with 12 bases in between. The CDR3 nucleotides are TGTGCCTGGAGTGTACCGTCAGGGTTCACTGAAGCTTTCTTT. Its protein is CAWSVPSGFTEAFF. Drawing the rest from reference TRBV30 and TRBJ1-1, the complete variable domain is SQTIHQWPATLVQPVGSPLSLECTVEGTSNPNLYWYRQAAGRGLQLLFYSVGIGQISSEVPQNLSASRPQDRQFILSSKKLLLSDSGFYLCAWSVPSGFTEAFFGQGTRLTVV.

The chain combines TRBV11-2 with TRBJ2-6, with 10 bases that match TRBD1. This CDR3 spans 18 amino acids. Germline CDR1 SGHAT, CDR2 FQNNGV. Trimming took 5 bases from V and 4 from J; bases not matched to a gene: 11. This CDR3 reads CASSPQPGQGRGANVLTF. CDR3 sequence (DNA): TGTGCCAGCAGCCCGCAACCGGGACAGGGGAGGGGGGCCAACGTCCTGACTTTC. Full variable domain (remainder filled in from reference TRBV11-2 and TRBJ2-6): EAGVAQSPRYKIIEKRQSVAFWCNPISGHATLYWYQQILGQGPKLLIQFQNNGVVDDSQLPKDRFSAERLKGVDSTLKIQPAKLEDSAVYLCASSPQPGQGRGANVLTFGAGSRLTVL.

V usage is TRBV7-2 and J usage is TRBJ2-3; 11 positions agree with TRBD2. The CDR3 has 15 amino acids. Trimming cost V 4 bases and J 5 bases; bases outside gene matches: 5. Germline V CDR1 and CDR2: SGHTA, FQGNSA. The DNA for the CDR3 is TGTGCCAGCAGCTCCCCTCTAGCGGGGGGAGATACGCAGTATTTT. Protein: CASSSPLAGGDTQYF.

The rearrangement uses TRBV9 and TRBJ1-4; D perhaps matches TRBD1 (5 bases). V shed 3 bases and J shed 6 bases, with 18 bases lying between them. Germline loops: CDR1 SGDLS, CDR2 YYNGEE. The CDR3 loop spans 16 amino acids. The CDR3 coding sequence is TGTGCCAGCAGCGGCGGGGGTACCGGGACCCATGAAAAACTGTTTTTT. It encodes CASSGGGTGTHEKLFF.

The V call is TRBV6-1, the J call TRBJ1-1, with a possible D match to TRBD1 (5 bases). The V end was cut by 8 bases, the J end by 4 bases, with 14 bases between. Germline-derived CDR1 and CDR2 are MNHNS and SASEGT. The CDR3 is 13 residues long. The CDR3 loop is CASSQGSGTEAFF. CDR3 sequence (DNA): TGTGCCAGCTCGCAGGGATCGGGCACTGAAGCTTTCTTT.

This sequence joins TRBV9 and TRBJ2-5, with 8 bases identical to TRBD2. V gave up 3 bases and J gave up 4 bases; unmatched junction bases: 5. This CDR3 has 14 amino acids. CDR1 and CDR2 from the germline V gene are SGDLS and YYNGEE. The CDR3 DNA reads as TGTGCCAGCAGCGCCCGGACTAGCAGAGAGACCCAGTACTTC. This translates into CASSARTSRETQYF.

About this clone: Other DNA sequences in this specimen translate into the identical CDR3. The chain combines TRBV7-2 with TRBJ2-3; D not certain. In germline, CDR1 is SGHTA, CDR2 FQGNSA. This CDR3 region has 14 residues. V lost 5 bases and J lost 1, with 10 bases in between. DNA of the CDR3: TGTGCCAGCAGCCTGGCCCCCGGCACAGATACGCAGTATTTT. Its protein is CASSLAPGTDTQYF.